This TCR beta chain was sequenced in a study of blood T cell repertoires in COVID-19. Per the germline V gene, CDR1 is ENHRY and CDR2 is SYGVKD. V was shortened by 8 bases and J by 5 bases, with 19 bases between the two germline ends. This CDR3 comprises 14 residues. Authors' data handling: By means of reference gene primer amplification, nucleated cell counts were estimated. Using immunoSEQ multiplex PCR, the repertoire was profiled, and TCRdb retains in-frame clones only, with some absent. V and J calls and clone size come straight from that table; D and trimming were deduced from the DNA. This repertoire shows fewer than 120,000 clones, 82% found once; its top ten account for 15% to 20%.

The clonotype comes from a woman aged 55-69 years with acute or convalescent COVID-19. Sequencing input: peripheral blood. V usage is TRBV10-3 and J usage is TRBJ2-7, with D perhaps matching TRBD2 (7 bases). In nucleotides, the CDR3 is TGTGCCATCGCAACGGGGGGCCCGAGCAACGAGCAGTACTTC. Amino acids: CAIATGGPSNEQYF.